The clone carrying this TCR beta chain was found many times. These data are taken from a study of T-cell reconstitution after alpha-beta-depleted transplantation in children. Preparation of the TCRbeta library was carried out with unique molecular identifiers. Each CDR3 protein gets one entry after TCRdb re-called the PCR reads with MiXCR. The sample contains 490,000 or so distinct CDR3 sequences, around an eighth of which appear only once. This clonotype was sampled from a human donor who donated a stem cell graft to a child with combined immunodeficiency. Specimen: PBMCs from the stem cell graft donor, collected from the stem cell graft.

The CDR3 coding sequence is TGTGCCAGCAGTTTCATCCCCCCGGGACAGCCGGGATCCGGGGAGCTGTTTTTT. It is translated as CASSFIPPGQPGSGELFF. The chain combines TRBV27 with TRBJ2-2, with 7 bases identical to TRBD1. Germline CDR1 MNHEY, CDR2 SMNVEV (reference sequence). The CDR3 sequence is 18 residues long. V was clipped by 3 bases and J by 6 bases; unmatched bases: 16.